This T cell receptor beta chain was documented in a study of blood T cell repertoires in COVID-19. The germline CDR1 and CDR2 sequences are LNHDA and SQIVND (reference sequence). Trimming took 7 bases from V and 0 from J; bases not matched to a gene: 6. This CDR3 is 16 amino acids long. This clone was seen once. Per the study methods: Nucleated cell number was recorded as an estimate derived from reference gene primer amplification. The repertoire was sequenced with immunoSEQ multiplex PCR; TCRdb's copy has only in-frame clones and lacks some. V and J calls and clone size are as listed in that table; D and trimming were resolved from the DNA. The profile covers 200,000 to 250,000 clones, with roughly 82% appearing a single time and approximately 2.1% taken by the ten largest.

The source material was PBMCs or T cells enriched from blood (not recorded which). The receptor was isolated from a woman aged 50 to 60 who had recovered from COVID-19. The gene calls are TRBV19 and TRBJ1-5, with TRBD1 matching over 10 bases. CDR3 amino acids: CASTDRGTYSNQPQHF. CDR3 sequence (DNA): TGTGCCAGTACGGACAGGGGGACCTATAGCAATCAGCCCCAGCATTTT.